Presented here are 12 T cell receptor beta chains from one specimen sequenced in a study of cytomegalovirus exposure and HLA in healthy donors (dated by TCRdb to 2017 to 2019). The method behind the library was the immunoSEQ multiplex PCR assay. A mixture of 60 forward primers for TCR Vbeta segments and 13 reverse primers for TCR Jbeta segments was used in the multiplex PCR. Here the immuneACCESS table is served through TCRdb, limited to in-frame sequences with V and J called. Missing clones are a known gap in these copies; in checked studies unresolved V genes cover under half, and the rest lacks a known reason. In this sample the table shows 160,000 or so clones, approximately 84% of which occur a single time. About 2.4% of the sample is taken by the ten largest. The material sequenced was PBMCs. The receptors come from a woman aged 18-29 years in good health and CMV-seronegative.

This sequence joins TRBV30 and TRBJ2-5; tentative D call: TRBD1 (5 bases). CDR1 and CDR2 from the germline V gene are GTSNPN and SVGIG (reference sequence). V was pared by 5 bases and J by 0 bases, with 10 bases between. This CDR3 spans 13 amino acids. For the CDR3, the DNA is TGTGCCTGGGGAGACAGAAACCAAGAGACCCAGTACTTC. Protein: CAWGDRNQETQYF.

CDR3 coding DNA: TGTGCCAGCAGGGCGGGATCCTACGAGCAGTACTTC. Translating it yields CASRAGSYEQYF. V is TRBV6-6 and J is TRBJ2-7, with D maybe TRBD2 (6 bases). The germline CDR1 and CDR2 sequences are MNHNY and SVGAGI (reference sequence). Trimming took 6 bases from V and 1 from J, leaving 7 bases between them. There are 12 residues in the CDR3.

This chain uses TRBV5-4 with TRBJ2-2; 8 bases line up with TRBD2. CDR1 is SGHNT, CDR2 YYREEE, per germline (reference sequence). The CDR3 sequence is 16 residues long. The V and J ends lost 4 bases and 6 bases, in that order; junction bases with no gene match: 11. The CDR3 region is CASSPGTSWAPGELFF. The CDR3 nucleotides read TGTGCCAGCAGCCCCGGGACTAGTTGGGCACCCGGGGAGCTGTTTTTT.

The chain is built from TRBV7-6 and TRBJ2-3, with D possibly TRBD2 on 5 matching bases. Trimming took off 6 bases at V and 2 bases at J, with 15 bases between the two ends. CDR3 length: 15 residues. Germline-derived CDR1 and CDR2 are SGHVS and FNYEAQ. The CDR3 is CASSSSGYITDTQYF. The DNA of the CDR3 is TGTGCCAGCAGTTCCAGCGGATATATCACAGATACGCAGTATTTT. The complete variable domain, with remaining parts taken from reference TRBV7-6 and TRBJ2-3, reads GAGVSQSPRYKVTKRGQDVALRCDPISGHVSLYWYRQALGQGPEFLTYFNYEAQQDKSGLPNDRFSAERPEGSISTLTIQRTEQRDSAMYRCASSSSGYITDTQYFGPGTRLTVL.

The chain has TRBV18 and TRBJ2-3; D perhaps matches TRBD1 (6 bases). The V gene lost 0 bases and the J gene lost 2 bases, with 21 bases spanning the gap. The length of the CDR3 is 19 residues. CDR1 is KGHSH, CDR2 LQKENI, per germline. Here the CDR3 DNA reads TGTGCCAGCTCACCACCCCTGGGGGCACGACAGGCCAACACAGATACGCAGTATTTT. Protein sequence: CASSPPLGARQANTDTQYF.

The V gene is TRBV6-5, the J gene TRBJ1-4; D is undetermined. V shed 5 bases and J shed 8 bases, with 15 bases lying between them. The CDR3 consists of 14 residues. Per the germline V gene, CDR1 is MNHEY and CDR2 is SVGAGI. CDR3 nucleotides: TGTGCCAGCAGTAATGGCGTGGGCGACGAAAAACTGTTTTTT. Translating it yields CASSNGVGDEKLFF.

The chain combines TRBV4-1 with TRBJ1-2; 12 bases fit TRBD1. Germline V gene data show CDR1 as MGHRA and CDR2 as YSYEKL. The CDR3 has 15 amino acids. V lost 4 bases to trimming and J lost 8 bases; unmatched junction nucleotides: 8. The CDR3 bases are TGCGCCAGCAGCCTGGGGACAGGGGGCGCAGAGGGCTACACCTTC. Its translation: CASSLGTGGAEGYTF.

The rearrangement joins TRBV6-1 to TRBJ2-1, with D possibly TRBD2 on 5 matching bases. V dropped 8 bases and J dropped 9 bases, with 17 bases sitting between them. This CDR3 spans 13 amino acids. CDR1 is MNHNS and CDR2 is SASEGT in the germline V gene. The CDR3 region has the DNA TGTGCCAGCTCGGGCCCGCTGCGGGCTGAGCAGTTCTTC. Protein product: CASSGPLRAEQFF.

The V gene is TRBV7-8, the J gene TRBJ2-1; 11 bases fit TRBD2. Germline CDR1 and CDR2: SGHVS and FQNEAQ. J gave up 9 bases and V 5 bases, and 9 bases lay outside the gene matches. The CDR3 sequence is 15 residues long. DNA for the CDR3: TGTGCCAGCAGCCGTAGCGGGGGGGCACCGGGTGAGCAGTTCTTC. Translation: CASSRSGGAPGEQFF.

This chain joins TRBV28 and TRBJ2-1; perhaps TRBD2 as D (6 bases). This CDR3 contains 14 residues. CDR1 MDHEN and CDR2 SYDVKM come from the germline V gene. V lost 3 bases, J lost 8 bases, and 14 bases lay in between. DNA for the CDR3: TGTGCCAGCAGTTTCCGAACACCGGGGGATGAGCAGTTCTTC. It is translated as CASSFRTPGDEQFF.

The CDR3 region is CASSEKTVRVDTQYF. The CDR3 nucleotides are TGTGCCAGCAGTGAGAAGACAGTCCGGGTAGATACGCAGTATTTT. The rearrangement links TRBV6-1 to TRBJ2-3, with D tentatively TRBD1 (5 bases). Germline V gene lookup returns CDR1 MNHNS and CDR2 SASEGT. The CDR3 length is 15 residues. The V end was cut by 3 bases, the J end by 5 bases, with 15 bases between.

The chain has TRBV5-1 and TRBJ2-2; tentatively, D is TRBD1 (5 bases). V was pared by 0 bases and J by 0 bases, with 9 bases between. CDR1 and CDR2 (germline): SGHRS, YFSETQ. The CDR3 has 16 amino acids. The CDR3, as DNA: TGCGCCAGCAGCTTGGCCAGGGCCGCGAACACCGGGGAGCTGTTTTTT. This sequence encodes CASSLARAANTGELFF.